The 9 T cell receptor beta chains below come from one sample, sequenced in a study. TCRdb independently ran MiXCR on the RT-PCR reads; one entry per CDR3 protein. The sample has around 700,000 distinct CDR3 sequences, approximately 14% seen once. What was sequenced was memory CD4+ T cells from blood. These receptors were taken from a female donor in good health, serving as a healthy control.

This clonotype was found a few times. In DNA form, the CDR3 reads TGCGCCAGCAGCCCGGACTCGCTCCAAGAGACCCAGTACTTC. It yields the protein CASSPDSLQETQYF. The V call is TRBV5-1, the J call TRBJ2-5, with D possibly matching TRBD2 (5 bases). The ends were cut back, 4 bases at V and 1 base at J, with 11 bases in the middle. This CDR3 is 14 amino acids long. Germline CDR1 is SGHRS and CDR2 is YFSETQ.

This clonotype was detected ten times or more. J is TRBJ1-1 and V is TRBV29-1; D remains ambiguous. This CDR3 contains 10 residues. Deletions cut 3 bases from V and 6 bases from J, with 5 bases between. CDR1 is SQVTM and CDR2 is ANQGSEA in the germline V gene. As DNA, the CDR3 is TGCAGCGTTGACGACTCTGAAGCTTTCTTT. It translates to CSVDDSEAFF.

This clonotype was counted at least ten times. The chain carries TRBV6-1 and TRBJ1-2; 9 bases are a match to TRBD1. The V segment lost 3 bases and the J segment 5 bases; nucleotides outside the gene matches: 7. Germline CDR1 MNHNS, CDR2 SASEGT. The CDR3 runs to 15 residues. The CDR3 sequence: CASSESSGQGYGYTF. CDR3 in DNA: TGTGCCAGCAGTGAGTCCTCGGGACAGGGTTATGGCTACACCTTC.

This clonotype was picked up many times. The genes are TRBV7-2 and TRBJ2-5; D gene ambiguous. The CDR3 has 11 residues. The V and J ends lost 1 base and 7 bases respectively, with 4 bases between them. Germline V gene lookup returns CDR1 SGHTA and CDR2 FQGNSA. The CDR3 protein is CASSLEVTQYF. In DNA form, the CDR3 reads TGTGCCAGCAGCTTAGAGGTGACCCAGTACTTC.

This clonotype appeared a few times. The chain joins TRBV4-1 to TRBJ1-2; tentative D call: TRBD1 (5 bases). The CDR3 runs to 18 residues. V was clipped by 0 bases and J by 2 bases, with 19 bases between them. Germline V gene data show CDR1 as MGHRA and CDR2 as YSYEKL. The CDR3 DNA sequence: TGCGCCAGCAGCCAAGAGTATAAGGGGCAGGGCGCAAACTATGGCTACACCTTC. Translated, it gives CASSQEYKGQGANYGYTF.

This clonotype was counted a few times. The V call is TRBV5-1, the J call TRBJ2-1, with TRBD2 matching 8 bases. CDR1 and CDR2 from the germline V gene are SGHRS and YFSETQ. The ends lost 0 bases at V and 6 bases at J; junction bases unmatched: 5. This CDR3 has 15 amino acids. The CDR3 DNA sequence: TGCGCCAGCAGCTTGGGCAGCGGGAGCTCCAATGAGCAGTTCTTC. Its translation: CASSLGSGSSNEQFF.

This clonotype turned up a few times. V gene TRBV11-1 combines with J gene TRBJ1-1, with TRBD1 as a possible D gene (6 bases). The germline V gene encodes CDR1 SGHAT and CDR2 FQDESV (reference sequence). There are 13 residues in the CDR3. V was shortened by 4 bases and J by 8 bases, with 14 bases between the two germline ends. CDR3 bases: TGTGCCAGCAGCTGGAACAGGGATCAGGAAGCTTTCTTT. Protein: CASSWNRDQEAFF. The whole variable domain, remainder taken from reference TRBV11-1 and TRBJ1-1, is EAEVAQSPRYKITEKSQAVAFWCDPISGHATLYWYRQILGQGPELLVQFQDESVVDDSQLPKDRFSAERLKGVDSTLKIQPAELGDSAMYLCASSWNRDQEAFFGQGTRLTVV.

In this sample, this clonotype turned up a few times. The rearrangement joins TRBV12-3 or TRBV12-4 to TRBJ1-5; weak D call: TRBD1 (5 bases). There are 16 residues in the CDR3. Trimming shortened V by 3 bases and J by 6 bases, and 18 bases separated the two germline ends. The CDR3 loop reads CASSFGWGKRGQPQHF. In DNA form, the CDR3 reads TGTGCCAGCAGTTTCGGGTGGGGGAAGAGGGGTCAGCCCCAGCATTTT.

This clonotype was observed many times. The gene calls are TRBV27 and TRBJ2-2, with unresolved D. Germline V lookup: CDR1 MNHEY, CDR2 SMNVEV (reference sequence). The CDR3 extends over 15 amino acids. The V and J ends lost 2 bases and 3 bases respectively, with 10 bases between them. The chain's CDR3 is CASSLVTGDTGELFF. The DNA of the CDR3 is TGTGCCAGCAGTTTAGTCACTGGGGACACCGGGGAGCTGTTTTTT.